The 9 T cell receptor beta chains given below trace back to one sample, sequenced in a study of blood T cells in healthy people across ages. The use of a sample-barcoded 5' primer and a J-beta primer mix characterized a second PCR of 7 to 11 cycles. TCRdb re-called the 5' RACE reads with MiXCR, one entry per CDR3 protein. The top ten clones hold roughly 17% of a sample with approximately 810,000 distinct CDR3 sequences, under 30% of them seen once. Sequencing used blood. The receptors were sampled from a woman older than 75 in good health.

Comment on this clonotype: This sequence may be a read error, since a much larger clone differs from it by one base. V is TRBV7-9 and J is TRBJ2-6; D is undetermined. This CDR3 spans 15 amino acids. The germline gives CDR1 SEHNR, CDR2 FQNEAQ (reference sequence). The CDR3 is CASSLVLSGTNVLTF. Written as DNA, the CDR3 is TGTGCCAGCAGCTTAGTGCTCTCTGGGACCAACGTCCTGACTTTC.

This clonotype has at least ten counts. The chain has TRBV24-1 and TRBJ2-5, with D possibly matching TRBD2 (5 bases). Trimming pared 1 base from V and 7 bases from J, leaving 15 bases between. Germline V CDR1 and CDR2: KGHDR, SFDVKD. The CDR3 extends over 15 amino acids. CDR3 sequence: CATSDLGPEGRTQYF. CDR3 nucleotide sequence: TGTGCCACCAGTGATTTAGGGCCCGAGGGAAGGACCCAGTACTTC.

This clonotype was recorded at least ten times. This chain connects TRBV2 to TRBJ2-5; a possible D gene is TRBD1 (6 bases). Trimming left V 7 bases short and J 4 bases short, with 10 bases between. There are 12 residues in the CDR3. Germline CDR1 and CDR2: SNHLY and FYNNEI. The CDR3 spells CASNLGGETQYF. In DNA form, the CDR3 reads TGTGCCAGCAACTTAGGGGGAGAGACCCAGTACTTC.

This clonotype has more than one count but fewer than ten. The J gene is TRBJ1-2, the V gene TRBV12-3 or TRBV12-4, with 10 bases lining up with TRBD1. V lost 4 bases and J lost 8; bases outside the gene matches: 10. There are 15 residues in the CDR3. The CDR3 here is CASSYRDRGSDGYTF. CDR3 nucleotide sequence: TGTGCCAGCAGTTACCGGGACAGGGGATCGGACGGCTACACCTTC.

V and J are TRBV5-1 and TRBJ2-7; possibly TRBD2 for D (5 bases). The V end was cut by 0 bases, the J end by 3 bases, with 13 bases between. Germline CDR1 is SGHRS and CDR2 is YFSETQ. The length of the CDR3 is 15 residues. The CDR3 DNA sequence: TGCGCCAGCAGCTTGGAGGCTAGCTCGGTCTACGAGCAGTACTTC. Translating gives CASSLEASSVYEQYF.

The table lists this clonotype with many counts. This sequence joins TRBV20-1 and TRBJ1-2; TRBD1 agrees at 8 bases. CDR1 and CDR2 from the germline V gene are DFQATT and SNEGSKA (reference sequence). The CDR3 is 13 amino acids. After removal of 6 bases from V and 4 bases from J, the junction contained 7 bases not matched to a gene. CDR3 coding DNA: TGCAGTGCCGTACCACAGGGGGGCTATGGCTACACCTTC. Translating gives CSAVPQGGYGYTF.

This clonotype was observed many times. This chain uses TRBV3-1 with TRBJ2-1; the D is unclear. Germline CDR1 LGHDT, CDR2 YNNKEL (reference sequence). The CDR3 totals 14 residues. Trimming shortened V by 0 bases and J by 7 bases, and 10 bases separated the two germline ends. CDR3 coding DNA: TGTGCCAGCAGCCAAGAGTCAGTTACAAATGAGCAGTTCTTC. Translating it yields CASSQESVTNEQFF.

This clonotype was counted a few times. CDR3 amino acids: CASSPNPPGTYYNEQFF. The DNA for the CDR3 is TGTGCCAGCAGTCCCAACCCCCCAGGGACTTATTACAATGAGCAGTTCTTC. V and J are TRBV28 and TRBJ2-1; a weak D match, TRBD2 (6 bases). The CDR3 has 17 residues. Germline values: CDR1 MDHEN, CDR2 SYDVKM. Trimming stripped 5 bases from V and 4 bases from J, with 21 bases between. Combining the CDR3 with reference TRBV28 and TRBJ2-1 gives the whole variable domain DVKVTQSSRYLVKRTGEKVFLECVQDMDHENMFWYRQDPGLGLRLIYFSYDVKMKEKGDIPEGYSVSREKKERFSLILESASTNQTSMYLCASSPNPPGTYYNEQFFGPGTRLTVL.

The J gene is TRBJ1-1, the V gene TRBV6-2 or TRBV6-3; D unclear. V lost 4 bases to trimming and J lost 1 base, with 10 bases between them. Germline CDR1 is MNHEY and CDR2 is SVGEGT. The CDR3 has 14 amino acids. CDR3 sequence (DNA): TGTGCCAGCAGTTTCCGGCCCACGAACACTGAAGCTTTCTTT. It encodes CASSFRPTNTEAFF.